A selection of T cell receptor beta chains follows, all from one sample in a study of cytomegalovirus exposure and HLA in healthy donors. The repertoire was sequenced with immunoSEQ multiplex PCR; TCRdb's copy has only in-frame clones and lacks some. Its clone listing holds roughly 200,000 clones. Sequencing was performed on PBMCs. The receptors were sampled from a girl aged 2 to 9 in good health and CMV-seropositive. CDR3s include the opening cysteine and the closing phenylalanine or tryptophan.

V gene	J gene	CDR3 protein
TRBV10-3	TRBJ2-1	CAISLSNEQFF
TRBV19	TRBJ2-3	CASSIARPLLAGEQYF
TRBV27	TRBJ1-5	CASSSGGGRPNQPQHF
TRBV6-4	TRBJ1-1	CASRVKQGPHTEAFF
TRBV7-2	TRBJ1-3	CASTTSSGNTIYF
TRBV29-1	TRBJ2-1	CSVDGGRRNNEQFF
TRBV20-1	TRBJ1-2	CSARGDYGYTF
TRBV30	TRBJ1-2	CAWSRTTNGYTF
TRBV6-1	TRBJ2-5	CASSEPTGGIETQYF
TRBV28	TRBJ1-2	CASSLGGQGSGYTF
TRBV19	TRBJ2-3	CASSSWTGPSETDTQYF
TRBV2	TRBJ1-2	CASSVASYGYTF
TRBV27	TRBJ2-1	CASTVTSGSPLEQFF
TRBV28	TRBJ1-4	CASSPLTGVDEKLFF
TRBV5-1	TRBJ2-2	CASRLSGEITGELFF
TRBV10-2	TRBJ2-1	CASTGGGRASTYNEQFF
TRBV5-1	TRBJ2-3	CASSLSSKAGTVSTDTQYF
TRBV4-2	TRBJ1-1	CASSQGDSAAFF
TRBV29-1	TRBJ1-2	CSGSLTGGYGYTF
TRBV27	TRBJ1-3	CASRRGSSGNTIYF
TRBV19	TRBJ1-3	CASRSGQASSGNTIYF
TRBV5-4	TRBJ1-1	CASSLGPPGEAFF
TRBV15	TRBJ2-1	CATSSLGQNEQFF
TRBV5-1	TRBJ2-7	CASTLTGGDSYEQYF
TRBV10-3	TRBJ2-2	CAISESTSDVGELFF
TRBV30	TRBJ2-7	CAWRYRGYEQYF
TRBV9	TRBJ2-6	CASSVAPARPATGANVLTF
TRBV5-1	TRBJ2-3	CASSLAVLAGEDTQYF
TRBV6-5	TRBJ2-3	CASSGGYDTQYF
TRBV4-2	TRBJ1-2	CASSLRDRGAYTF
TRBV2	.	CATSGQGYEQYF
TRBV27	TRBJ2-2	CASTTSGDLGRELFF
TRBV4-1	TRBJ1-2	CASSQEQQGASGGYTF
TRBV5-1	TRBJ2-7	CASSRDGVSYEQYF
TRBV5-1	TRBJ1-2	CASSLRDRDGYTF
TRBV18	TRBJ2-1	CASSPAGGYYNEQFF
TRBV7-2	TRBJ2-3	CASSLGLSIDTQYF
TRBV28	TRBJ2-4	CASSSLEGLAGGLAKNIQYF
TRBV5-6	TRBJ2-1	CASSFPGLDDNEQFF
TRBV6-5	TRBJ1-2	CASSYSGTGNGYTF
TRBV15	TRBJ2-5	CATSRDGGTQYF
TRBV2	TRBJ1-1	CASSDSGFAEAFF